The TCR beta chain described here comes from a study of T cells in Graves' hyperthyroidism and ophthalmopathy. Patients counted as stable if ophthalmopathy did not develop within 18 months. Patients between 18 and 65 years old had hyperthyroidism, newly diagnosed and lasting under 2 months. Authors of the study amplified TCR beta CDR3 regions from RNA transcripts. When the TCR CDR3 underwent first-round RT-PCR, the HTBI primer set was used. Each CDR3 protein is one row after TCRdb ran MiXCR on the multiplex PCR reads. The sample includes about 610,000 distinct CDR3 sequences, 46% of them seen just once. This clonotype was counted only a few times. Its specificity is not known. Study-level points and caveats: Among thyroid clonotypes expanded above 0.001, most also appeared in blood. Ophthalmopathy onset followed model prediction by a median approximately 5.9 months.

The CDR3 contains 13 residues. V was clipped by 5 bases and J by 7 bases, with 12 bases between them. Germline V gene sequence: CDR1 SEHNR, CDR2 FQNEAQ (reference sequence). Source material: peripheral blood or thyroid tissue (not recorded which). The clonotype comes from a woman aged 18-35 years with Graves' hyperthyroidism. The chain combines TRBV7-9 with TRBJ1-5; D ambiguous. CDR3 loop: CASSQELGQPQHF. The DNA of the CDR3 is TGTGCCAGCAGCCAGGAATTAGGCCAGCCCCAGCATTTT.